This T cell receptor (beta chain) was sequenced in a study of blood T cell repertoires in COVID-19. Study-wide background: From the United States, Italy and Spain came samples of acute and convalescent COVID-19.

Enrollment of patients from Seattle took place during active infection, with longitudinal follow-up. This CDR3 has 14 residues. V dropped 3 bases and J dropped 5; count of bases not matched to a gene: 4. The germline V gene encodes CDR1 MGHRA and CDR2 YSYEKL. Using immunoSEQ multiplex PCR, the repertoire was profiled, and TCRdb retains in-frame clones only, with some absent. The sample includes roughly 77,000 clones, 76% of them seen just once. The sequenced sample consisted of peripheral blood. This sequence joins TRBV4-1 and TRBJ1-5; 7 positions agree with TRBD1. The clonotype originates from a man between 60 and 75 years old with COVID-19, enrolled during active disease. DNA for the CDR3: TGCGCCAGCAGCCATGGGACAGTCGATCAGCCCCAGCATTTT. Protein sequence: CASSHGTVDQPQHF.